The present TCR beta chain was sequenced within a study of vaccination effects on CD4 cells after COVID-19. Study-level information: ViraFEST used viral peptide pools to expand antigen-specific CD4+ T cells before sequencing. Sampling occurred a median 72 days post second dose, range 14 to 241. The study's findings and limits: After vaccination of healthy people, only 1 of 255 vaccine-induced clones cross-reacted with common cold coronaviruses.

After more than 8 days in culture, the CD4+ T cells were isolated. All participants had two doses of either the BNT162b2 or mRNA-1273 vaccine. In the vaccine recipients, nucleocapsid antibodies were negative and there was no prior SARS-CoV-2 infection. From germline, CDR1 is LNHNV and CDR2 YYDKDF (reference sequence). V gave up 4 bases and J gave up 8 bases; unmatched junction bases: 10. The CDR3 extends over 15 amino acids. This clone is a singleton in its sample. The antigen is not known. Libraries were prepared by immunoSEQ multiplex PCR; TCRdb keeps only in-frame clonotypes and omits some of them. Among 25,000 to 35,000 clones, just under 75% were seen once, and the ten largest hold more than 12%.

The rearrangement uses TRBV15 and TRBJ1-4; 7 positions match TRBD1. The receptor's source is a human donor who received a COVID-19 vaccine. Material: CD4+ T cells from PBMCs cultured without peptide, obtained after COVID-19 vaccination. CDR3 sequence (DNA): TGTGCCACCAGCATAGGAGGGGGCGCGGAGGAAAAACTGTTTTTT. Protein sequence: CATSIGGGAEEKLFF.